Below, 2 T cell receptor beta chains from the same sample are listed, as sequenced in a study of tumor and adjacent non-tumor tissue in lung cancer. This sample's RNA came from whole unsorted tissue. Three rounds of nested PCR, following a modified ARM-PCR protocol, produced the TCRbeta library. TCRdb analysed the multiplex PCR reads with MiXCR anew, one entry per CDR3 protein. The table lists 200,000 to 250,000 distinct CDR3 sequences, 70% to 75% of them singletons, with under 30% in the top ten. The sequencing sample was made of lung tumor tissue. Receptors were obtained from a man between 60 and 75 years old with non-small cell lung cancer.

As for this clonotype: One end of the junction is discordant with germline, which a read error may explain. The rearrangement links TRBV5-4 to TRBJ2-1, with TRBD2 identical over 8 bases. The CDR3 runs 14 residues. Germline assignment: CDR1 SGHNT and CDR2 YYREEE (reference sequence). The CDR3 sequence is CASSSSGGFNEQFF. CDR3 nucleotide sequence: TGTGCCAGTAGCTCCAGCGGGGGTTTCAATGAGCAGTTCTTC.

As regards this clonotype: Since no conserved phenylalanine or tryptophan closes the CDR3, a read error is the likely cause. The chain combines TRBV28 with TRBJ1-6; no clear D gene. The V end was cut by 0 bases, the J end by 8 bases, with 5 bases between. CDR3 length: 13 residues. Germline CDR1 and CDR2: MDHEN and SYDVKM. CDR3 region: CASSLWTDSPLHC. CDR3 bases: TGTGCCAGCAGTTTATGGACGGATTCACCCCTCCACTGT.